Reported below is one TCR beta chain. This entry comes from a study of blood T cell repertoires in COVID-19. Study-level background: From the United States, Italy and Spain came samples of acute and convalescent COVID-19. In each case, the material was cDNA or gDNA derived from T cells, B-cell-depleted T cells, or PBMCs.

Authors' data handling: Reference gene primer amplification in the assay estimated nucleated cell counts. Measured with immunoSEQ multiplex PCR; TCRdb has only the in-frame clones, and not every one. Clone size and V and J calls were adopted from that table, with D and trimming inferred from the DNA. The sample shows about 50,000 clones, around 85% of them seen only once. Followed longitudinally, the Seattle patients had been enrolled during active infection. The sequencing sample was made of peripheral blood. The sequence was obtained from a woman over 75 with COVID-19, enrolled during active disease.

The CDR3 DNA sequence: TGTGCCACCAGTGATTTCGCGGGAGGCCGCGCGTCCGAGACCCAGTACTTC. Translated, it gives CATSDFAGGRASETQYF. V gene TRBV24-1 combines with J gene TRBJ2-5, with TRBD2 identical over 8 bases. This CDR3 is 17 amino acids long. Germline lookup yields CDR1 KGHDR and CDR2 SFDVKD. V lost 1 base to trimming and J lost 5 bases; unmatched junction nucleotides: 11.